This T cell receptor (beta chain) came from a study of blood T cell repertoires in COVID-19. Study-wide background: COVID-19 samples collected from the United States, Italy and Spain covered acute and convalescent phases. T cells, B-cell-depleted T cells, or PBMCs supplied cDNA or gDNA.

Original analysis: The authors estimated nucleated cell counts from reference gene primer amplification. The data were produced by immunoSEQ multiplex PCR, yet TCRdb's version contains in-frame clones alone and is incomplete. V and J calls and clone size are those listed in that table; D and trimming were worked out from the DNA. The sample includes 250,000 or so clones, just under 85% of them seen just once. The germline CDR1 and CDR2 sequences are MDHEN and SYDVKM. The CDR3 runs 15 residues. V was clipped by 5 bases and J by 3 bases, with 16 bases between them. V is TRBV28 and J is TRBJ1-2; D is possibly TRBD1 (5 bases). The sample comprised peripheral blood. This sequence was found in a man aged 45-65 years with acute or convalescent COVID-19. The CDR3 bases are TGTGCCAGCAGTCCCGGCTCTTCAGGGTACTATGGCTACACCTTC. Translation gives CASSPGSSGYYGYTF.